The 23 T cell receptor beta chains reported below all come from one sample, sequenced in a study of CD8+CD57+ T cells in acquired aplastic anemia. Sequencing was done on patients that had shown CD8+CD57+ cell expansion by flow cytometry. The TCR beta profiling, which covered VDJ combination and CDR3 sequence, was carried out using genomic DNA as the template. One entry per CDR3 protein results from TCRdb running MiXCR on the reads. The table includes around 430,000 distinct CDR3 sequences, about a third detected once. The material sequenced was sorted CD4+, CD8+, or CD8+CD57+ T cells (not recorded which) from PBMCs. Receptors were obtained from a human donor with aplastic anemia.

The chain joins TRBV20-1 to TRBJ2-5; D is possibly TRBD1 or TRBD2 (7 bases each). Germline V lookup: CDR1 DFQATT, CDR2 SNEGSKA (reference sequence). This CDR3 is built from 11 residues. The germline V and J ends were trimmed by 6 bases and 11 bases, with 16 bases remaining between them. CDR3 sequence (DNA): TGCAGTGCCAGGGGGGGGCAGGCGCAGTACTTC. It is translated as CSARGGQAQYF.

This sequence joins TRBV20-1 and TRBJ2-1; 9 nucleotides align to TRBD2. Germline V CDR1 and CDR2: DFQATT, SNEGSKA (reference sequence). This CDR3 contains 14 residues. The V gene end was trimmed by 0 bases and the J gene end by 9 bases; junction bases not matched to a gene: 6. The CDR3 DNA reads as TGCAGTGCTAGAGAACGCCTAGCGGGGCCTGAGCAGTTCTTC. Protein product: CSARERLAGPEQFF.

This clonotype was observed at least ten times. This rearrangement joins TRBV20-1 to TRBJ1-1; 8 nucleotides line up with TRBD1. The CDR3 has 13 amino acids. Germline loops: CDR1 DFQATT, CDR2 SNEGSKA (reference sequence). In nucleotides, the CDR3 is TGCAGCGTTCCAGGACAGGGTGACACTGAAGCTTTCTTT. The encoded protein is CSVPGQGDTEAFF.

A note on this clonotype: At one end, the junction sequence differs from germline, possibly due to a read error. CDR3 nucleotides: TGTGCCTGGATGTGGGGACAGGGCGGCGAGCAGTACTTC. It translates to CAWMWGQGGEQYF. The chain employs TRBV29-1 and TRBJ2-7, with 9 bases lining up with TRBD1. Germline CDR1 reads SQVTM; CDR2 reads ANQGSEA. The length of the CDR3 is 13 residues.

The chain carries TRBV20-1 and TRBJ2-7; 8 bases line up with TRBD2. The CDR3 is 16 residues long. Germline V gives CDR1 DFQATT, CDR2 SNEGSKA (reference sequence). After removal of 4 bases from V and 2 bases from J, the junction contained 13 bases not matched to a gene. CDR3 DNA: TGCAGTGCTATCTCGGGAGGGGGGGGTACGGCCTACGAGCAGTACTTC. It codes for CSAISGGGGTAYEQYF.

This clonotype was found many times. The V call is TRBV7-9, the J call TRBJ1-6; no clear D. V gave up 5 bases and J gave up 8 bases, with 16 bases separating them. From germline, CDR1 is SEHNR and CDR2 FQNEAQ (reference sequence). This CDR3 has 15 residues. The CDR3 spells CASSGRNSEDSPLHF. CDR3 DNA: TGTGCCAGCAGCGGGCGGAACTCCGAAGATTCACCCCTCCACTTT.

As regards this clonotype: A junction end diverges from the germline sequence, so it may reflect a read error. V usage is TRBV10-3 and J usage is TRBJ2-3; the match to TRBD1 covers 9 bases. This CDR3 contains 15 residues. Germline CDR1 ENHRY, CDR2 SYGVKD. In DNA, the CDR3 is TGTGCCAGCAGTTACTCGAAGACAGGGGGTCTTCGAGTGTATTTT. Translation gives CASSYSKTGGLRVYF.

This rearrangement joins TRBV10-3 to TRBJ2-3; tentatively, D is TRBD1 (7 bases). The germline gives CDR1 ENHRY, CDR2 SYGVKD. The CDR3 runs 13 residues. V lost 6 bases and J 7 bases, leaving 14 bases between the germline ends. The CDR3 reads CAIRGGQSNTQYF. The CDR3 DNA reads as TGTGCCATCAGGGGGGGACAGAGCAATACGCAGTATTTT.

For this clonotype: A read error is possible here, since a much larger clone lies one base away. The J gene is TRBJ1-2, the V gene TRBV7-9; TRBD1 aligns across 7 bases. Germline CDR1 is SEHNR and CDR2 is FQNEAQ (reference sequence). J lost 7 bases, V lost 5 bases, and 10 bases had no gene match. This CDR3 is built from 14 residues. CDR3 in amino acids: CASSRTTGICGYTF. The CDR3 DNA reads TGTGCCAGCAGCCGCACGACAGGGATCTGTGGCTACACCTTC.

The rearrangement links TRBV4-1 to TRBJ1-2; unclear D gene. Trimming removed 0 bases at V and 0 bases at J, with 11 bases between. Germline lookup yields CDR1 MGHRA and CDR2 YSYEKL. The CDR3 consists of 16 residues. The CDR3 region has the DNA TGCGCCAGCAGCCAAGAATTAAGGATAGCTAACTATGGCTACACCTTC. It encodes CASSQELRIANYGYTF.

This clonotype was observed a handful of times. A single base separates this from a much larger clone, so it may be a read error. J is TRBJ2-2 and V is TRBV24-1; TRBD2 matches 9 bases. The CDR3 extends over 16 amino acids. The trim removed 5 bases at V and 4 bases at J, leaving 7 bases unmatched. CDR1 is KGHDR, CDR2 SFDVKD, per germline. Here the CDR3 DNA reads TGTGCCACCAGTGGCAAAGGCGGGAGGGGCACCGGGGAGCTGTTTTTT. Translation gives CATSGKGGRGTGELFF.

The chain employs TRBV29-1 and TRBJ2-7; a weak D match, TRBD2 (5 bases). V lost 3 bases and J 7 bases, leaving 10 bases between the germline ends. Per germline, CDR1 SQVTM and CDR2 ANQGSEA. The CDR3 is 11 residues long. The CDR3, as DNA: TGCAGCGTTGAGGAGGTGGGGGAGCAGTACTTC. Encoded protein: CSVEEVGEQYF.

CDR3 coding DNA: TGCGCCAGCAGCTCGTCTTCGGGAGATACGCAGTATTTT. It encodes CASSSSSGDTQYF. The chain links TRBV5-1 to TRBJ2-3; D uncertain. Trimming pared 3 bases from V and 5 bases from J, leaving 10 bases between. Germline V CDR1 and CDR2: SGHRS, YFSETQ. The CDR3 spans 13 residues. Drawing the rest from reference TRBV5-1 and TRBJ2-3, the complete variable domain is KAGVTQTPRYLIKTRGQQVTLSCSPISGHRSVSWYQQTPGQGLQFLFEYFSETQRNKGNFPGRFSGRQFSNSRSEMNVSTLELGDSALYLCASSSSSGDTQYFGPGTRLTVL.

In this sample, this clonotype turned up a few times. The chain's CDR3 is CASSLTGGPSDEQFF. CDR3 sequence (DNA): TGTGCCAGCAGCTTGACAGGAGGTCCTTCCGATGAGCAGTTCTTC. The rearrangement links TRBV7-3 to TRBJ2-1, with D possibly being TRBD1 (6 bases). Per the germline V gene, CDR1 is SGHTA and CDR2 is FQGTGA. The CDR3 covers 15 residues. The V end lost 3 bases, the J end lost 8 bases, and 17 bases lay between the germline ends. Based on the CDR3 plus reference TRBV7-3 and TRBJ2-1, the full variable domain is GAGVSQTPSNKVTEKGKYVELRCDPISGHTALYWYRQSLGQGPEFLIYFQGTGAADDSGLPNDRFFAVRPEGSVSTLKIQRTERGDSAVYLCASSLTGGPSDEQFFGPGTRLTVL.

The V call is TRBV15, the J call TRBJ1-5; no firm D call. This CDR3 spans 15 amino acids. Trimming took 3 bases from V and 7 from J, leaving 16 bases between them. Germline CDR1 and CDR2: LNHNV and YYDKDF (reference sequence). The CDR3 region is CATSSSGGMGQPQHF. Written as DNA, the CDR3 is TGTGCCACCAGCAGTAGTGGCGGGATGGGGCAGCCCCAGCATTTT.

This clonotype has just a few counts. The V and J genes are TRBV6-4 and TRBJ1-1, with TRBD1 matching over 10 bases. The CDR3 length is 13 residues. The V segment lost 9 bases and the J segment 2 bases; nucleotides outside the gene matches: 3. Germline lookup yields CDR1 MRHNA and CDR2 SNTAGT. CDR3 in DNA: TGTGCCAGGGGGACAGGGGATAACACTGAAGCTTTCTTT. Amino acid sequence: CARGTGDNTEAFF.

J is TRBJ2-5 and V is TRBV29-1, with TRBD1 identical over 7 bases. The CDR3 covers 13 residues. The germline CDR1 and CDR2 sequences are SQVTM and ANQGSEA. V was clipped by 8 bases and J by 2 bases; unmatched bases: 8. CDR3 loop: CSILRTGQETQYF. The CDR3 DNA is TGCAGCATTCTCCGGACAGGACAAGAGACCCAGTACTTC. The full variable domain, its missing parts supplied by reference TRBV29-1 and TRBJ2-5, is SAVISQKPSRDICQRGTSLTIQCQVDSQVTMMFWYRQQPGQSLTLIATANQGSEATYESGFVIDKFPISRPNLTFSTLTVSNMSPEDSSIYLCSILRTGQETQYFGPGTRLLVL.

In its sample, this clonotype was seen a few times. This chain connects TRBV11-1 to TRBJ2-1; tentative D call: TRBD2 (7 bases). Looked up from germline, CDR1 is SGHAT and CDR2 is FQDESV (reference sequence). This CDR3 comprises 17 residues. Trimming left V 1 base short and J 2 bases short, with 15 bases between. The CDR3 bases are TGTGCCAGCAGCTTAGGCCGTCGGGGGGCGGCCTACAATGAGCAGTTCTTC. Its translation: CASSLGRRGAAYNEQFF. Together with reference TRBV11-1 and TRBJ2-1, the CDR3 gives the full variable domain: EAEVAQSPRYKITEKSQAVAFWCDPISGHATLYWYRQILGQGPELLVQFQDESVVDDSQLPKDRFSAERLKGVDSTLKIQPAELGDSAMYLCASSLGRRGAAYNEQFFGPGTRLTVL.

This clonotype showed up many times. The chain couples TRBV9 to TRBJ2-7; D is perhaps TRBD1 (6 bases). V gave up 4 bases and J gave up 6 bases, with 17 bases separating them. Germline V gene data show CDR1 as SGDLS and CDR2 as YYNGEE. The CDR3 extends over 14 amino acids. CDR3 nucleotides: TGTGCCAGCAGCACAGGGAGTCTCGGCAGCGAGCAGTACTTC. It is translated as CASSTGSLGSEQYF.

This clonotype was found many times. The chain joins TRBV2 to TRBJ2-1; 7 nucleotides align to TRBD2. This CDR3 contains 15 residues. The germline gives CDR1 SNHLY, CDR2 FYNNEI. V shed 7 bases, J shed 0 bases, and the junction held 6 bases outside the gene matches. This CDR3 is CASTIGGSSYNEQFF. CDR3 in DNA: TGTGCCAGCACCATCGGGGGGAGCTCCTACAATGAGCAGTTCTTC.

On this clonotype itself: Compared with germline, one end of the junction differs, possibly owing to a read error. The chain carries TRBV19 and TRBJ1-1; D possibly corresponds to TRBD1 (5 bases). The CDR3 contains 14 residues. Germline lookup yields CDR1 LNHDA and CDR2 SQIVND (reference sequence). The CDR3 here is CASSIRGRGTGAFF. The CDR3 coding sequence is TGTGCCAGTAGTATAAGGGGTAGGGGCACTGGAGCTTTCTTT.

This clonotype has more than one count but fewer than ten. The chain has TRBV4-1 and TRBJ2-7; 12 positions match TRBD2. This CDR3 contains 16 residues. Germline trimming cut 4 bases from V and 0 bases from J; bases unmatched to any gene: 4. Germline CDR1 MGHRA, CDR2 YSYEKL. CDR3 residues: CASSLGLAGISYEQYF. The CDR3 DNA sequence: TGCGCCAGCAGCCTCGGACTAGCGGGGATCTCCTACGAGCAGTACTTC.

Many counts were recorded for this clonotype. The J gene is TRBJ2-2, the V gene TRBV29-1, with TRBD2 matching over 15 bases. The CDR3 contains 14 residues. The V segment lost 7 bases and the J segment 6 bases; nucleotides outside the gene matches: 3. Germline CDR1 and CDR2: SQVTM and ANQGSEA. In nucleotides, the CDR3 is TGCAGCGGGGGACTAGCGGGAGGAGCCGGGGAGCTGTTTTTT. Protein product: CSGGLAGGAGELFF.